Listed here is a single T cell receptor beta chain. Only in-frame clones appear in the TCRdb table, and some are missing; sequencing was by immunoSEQ multiplex PCR. The repertoire holds some 76,000 clones, with 89% as singletons. This record comes from a study of control samples from healthy donors and cancer patients. V shed 2 bases and J shed 4 bases, with 8 bases lying between them. Germline assignment: CDR1 LGHNA and CDR2 YSLEER. The CDR3 runs 13 residues. What was sequenced was PBMCs. J is TRBJ1-1 and V is TRBV4-3, with D hard to call. The sequence was obtained from a woman aged 50 to 65 with colorectal cancer. CDR3 residues: CASSQTGFTEAFF. The CDR3 region has the DNA TGCGCCAGCAGCCAAACGGGATTCACTGAAGCTTTCTTT.